This TCR beta chain was found in a study of cytomegalovirus exposure and HLA in healthy donors. Study information: Both the 120 validation repertoires and the 666 first-cohort repertoires used the same platform, as reported by a later analysis.

About this clone: The target antigen is unknown.

Findings and limits, study-wide: In vitro checks showed that a few CMV-associated chains really do target CMV antigens. Investigators reported fewer than 200 TCR beta chains as tied to cytomegalovirus. The study found most TCR sequences rare, yet found some public TCRs in many donors.

The assay was immunoSEQ multiplex PCR, and TCRdb's table has in-frame clones only and misses some. Of 160,000 or so clones detected, 88% appear once; the ten largest clones hold around 3%. This CDR3 is 15 amino acids long. Germline V gene data show CDR1 as WNHNN and CDR2 as SYGVQD (reference sequence). The J segment lost 7 bases and the V segment lost 2 bases, leaving 5 bases of the junction unmatched. The J gene is TRBJ2-1, the V gene TRBV10-1; the match to TRBD2 covers 10 bases. The clonotype was recovered from a man aged 18 to 29 in good health and CMV-seronegative. Material for sequencing was PBMCs. CDR3 residues: CASSESGGAGNEQFF. CDR3 DNA: TGCGCCAGCAGTGAGAGCGGGGGGGCAGGGAATGAGCAGTTCTTC.